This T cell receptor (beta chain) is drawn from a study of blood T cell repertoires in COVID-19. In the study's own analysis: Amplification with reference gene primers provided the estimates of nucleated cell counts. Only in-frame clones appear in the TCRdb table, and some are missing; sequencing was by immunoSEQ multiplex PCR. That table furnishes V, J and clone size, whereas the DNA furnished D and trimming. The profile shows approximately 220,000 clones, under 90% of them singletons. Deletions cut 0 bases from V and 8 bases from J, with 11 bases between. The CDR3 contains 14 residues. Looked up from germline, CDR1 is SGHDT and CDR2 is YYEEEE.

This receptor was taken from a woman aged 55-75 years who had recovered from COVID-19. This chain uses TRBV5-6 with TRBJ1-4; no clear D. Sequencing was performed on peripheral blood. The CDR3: CASSLARAGEKLFF. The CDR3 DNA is TGTGCCAGCAGCTTGGCTCGTGCGGGGGAAAAACTGTTTTTT.